This T cell receptor beta chain was sequenced for a study of control samples from healthy donors and cancer patients. V lost 3 bases and J lost 6, with 14 bases in between. Germline V gene lookup returns CDR1 SNHLY and CDR2 FYNNEI. CDR3 length equals 14 residues. Libraries were prepared by immunoSEQ multiplex PCR; TCRdb keeps only in-frame clonotypes and omits some of them. The sample shows some 120,000 clones, roughly 87% of them seen only once. The TCR sequence derives from a man in his forties or fifties in good health. Sequenced: blood. The V and J genes are TRBV2 and TRBJ1-1, with D uncertain. CDR3 in amino acids: CASSEISMGAEAFF. The CDR3 DNA reads TGTGCCAGCAGTGAGATATCCATGGGAGCTGAAGCTTTCTTT. The whole variable domain, filled in from reference TRBV2 and TRBJ1-1, reads EPEVTQTPSHQVTQMGQEVILRCVPISNHLYFYWYRQILGQKVEFLVSFYNNEISEKSEIFDDQFSVERPDGSNFTLKIRSTKLEDSAMYFCASSEISMGAEAFFGQGTRLTVV.